The 8 T cell receptor beta chains below all came from one sample that was sequenced in a study of molecular identifiers for immune sequencing clone quantification. TCRdb ran MiXCR on the PCR reads and lists one entry per CDR3 protein. The sample has 350,000 or so distinct CDR3 sequences, about a fifth seen once. Sequences were obtained from naive CD8+ T cells from blood, with Jurkat cell RNA spiked in. Noted subset: FACS-sorted CD8+CD4-CCR7+CD45RA+ naive T cells. The receptors were gathered from a human donor in good health. Some libraries in this study had Jurkat cell RNA spiked in.

As regards this clonotype: This sequence may be a read error, since a much larger clone differs from it by one base. The rearrangement joins TRBV28 to TRBJ2-7; D is uncertain. This CDR3 region has 12 residues. Germline V lookup: CDR1 MDHEN, CDR2 SYDVKM. CDR3 in amino acids: CASGLSFYEQYF. The CDR3 DNA is TGTGCCAGCGGTTTAAGCTTCTACGAGCAGTACTTC.

This clonotype was detected a few times. Given a much more abundant clone one base away, this may be a read error. The rearrangement links TRBV12-5 to TRBJ1-5; D remains unclear. Germline V gene data show CDR1 as LGHNT and CDR2 as FRNRAP. The CDR3 is 13 residues long. V dropped 7 bases and J dropped 0 bases, with 7 bases sitting between them. The CDR3 loop reads CASDLNSNQPQHF. As DNA, the CDR3 is TGTGCTAGTGATTTAAATAGCAATCAGCCCCAGCATTTT.

This clonotype showed up many times. The chain combines TRBV5-6 with TRBJ2-7; D unclear. V lost 4 bases to trimming and J lost 5 bases, with 10 bases between them. CDR1 SGHDT and CDR2 YYEEEE come from the germline V gene. The CDR3 runs to 12 residues. CDR3 region: CASSQHPHEQYF. In DNA form, the CDR3 reads TGTGCCAGCAGCCAACACCCCCACGAGCAGTACTTC. The full variable domain, in which reference TRBV5-6 and TRBJ2-7 provide the parts outside the CDR3, is DAGVTQSPTHLIKTRGQQVTLRCSPKSGHDTVSWYQQALGQGPQFIFQYYEEEERQRGNFPDRFSGHQFPNYSSELNVNALLLGDSALYLCASSQHPHEQYFGPGTRLTVT.

Worth noting for this clonotype: A much more abundant neighbour one base away suggests this may be a read error. The rearrangement uses TRBV27 and TRBJ2-7, with 8 bases lining up with TRBD1. The J segment lost 3 bases and the V segment lost 0 bases, leaving 7 bases of the junction unmatched. Germline V gene sequence: CDR1 MNHEY, CDR2 SMNVEV (reference sequence). CDR3 length: 16 amino acids. The CDR3 protein is CASSLSSAGGRYEQYF. CDR3 in DNA: TGTGCCAGCAGTTTATCGTCCGCAGGGGGCCGCTACGAGCAGTACTTC.

This clonotype has ten or more counts. V is TRBV6-2 or TRBV6-3 and J is TRBJ2-3; TRBD2 agrees at 7 bases. From germline, CDR1 is MNHEY and CDR2 SVGEGT. The ends lost 2 bases at V and 11 bases at J; junction bases unmatched: 4. The CDR3 covers 12 residues. The DNA for the CDR3 is TGTGCCAGCAGTTACCGGGCGGGAGTGCAGTATTTT. Its translation: CASSYRAGVQYF.

As concerns this clonotype: Its ends do not fully match the called genes, so a read error is possible. The chain recombines TRBV9 with TRBJ2-3; TRBD1 matches 7 bases. CDR1 is SGDLS and CDR2 is YYNGEE in the germline V gene. This CDR3 is built from 14 residues. CDR3 sequence: CASSRGTDTGTQYF. CDR3 sequence (DNA): TGTGCCAGCAGTAGGGGGACAGACACAGGTACGCAGTATTTT.

There are a few counts of this clonotype. This chain links TRBV27 with TRBJ2-7; D call uncertain. Germline values: CDR1 MNHEY, CDR2 SMNVEV (reference sequence). Trimming shortened V by 0 bases and J by 0 bases, and 6 bases separated the two germline ends. The CDR3 runs 14 residues. The CDR3 nucleotides are TGTGCCAGCAGTTTATCAGGTCTCTCCTACGAGCAGTACTTC. This gives the protein CASSLSGLSYEQYF.

This chain connects TRBV19 to TRBJ1-1, with a tentative D call TRBD1 (6 bases). Germline V gene data show CDR1 as LNHDA and CDR2 as SQIVND (reference sequence). Trimming left V 8 bases short and J 4 bases short, with 14 bases between. This CDR3 comprises 13 residues. CDR3 DNA: TGTGCCAGTGCTACAACAGGGACCACTGAAGCTTTCTTT. Amino acids: CASATTGTTEAFF. The full variable domain, with the rest looked up from reference TRBV19 and TRBJ1-1, is DGGITQSPKYLFRKEGQNVTLSCEQNLNHDAMYWYRQDPGQGLRLIYYSQIVNDFQKGDIAEGYSVSREKKESFPLTVTSAQKNPTAFYLCASATTGTTEAFFGQGTRLTVV.